This TCR beta chain was profiled in a study of blood T cells in healthy people across ages. Study-wide results and limits: Long-lived donors exceeded aged donors in naive CD4+ cells and diversity.

Individuals who donated were healthy Caucasians from Russia aged about 6 to 100. Each sample used at least 6.5 million PBMCs. Extraction of total RNA produced a minimum of 5.5 micrograms from each sample. With a J-beta primer mix and a sample-barcoded 5' primer, a second PCR ran about 7 to 11 cycles. TCRdb reprocessed the 5' RACE reads via MiXCR and lists one record per CDR3 protein. Of roughly 1.7 million distinct CDR3 sequences listed, about 31% are singletons. This clonotype came up a few times. Antigen specificity is unknown. V was shortened by 0 bases and J by 4 bases, with 8 bases between the two germline ends. CDR3 length: 14 residues. The germline CDR1 and CDR2 sequences are MNHEY and SMNVEV (reference sequence).

The rearrangement joins TRBV27 to TRBJ2-3; TRBD1 or TRBD2 may be the D gene (5 bases each). The sequencing sample was made of blood. This clonotype originated in a woman in her 30s in good health. For the CDR3, the DNA is TGTGCCAGCAGTTTATCCCCGGGGCCAGATACGCAGTATTTT. It codes for CASSLSPGPDTQYF.